This note documents a single T cell receptor (beta chain) sequence. It lacks a known antigen. Nothing much larger sits one base from this clone, and base qualities are not available. Taken from the germline V gene (reference sequence), the CDR1 and CDR2 loops are LNHNV and YYDKDF. V gives up 0 bases and J gives up 5 bases, and the segment between their germline ends measures 11 bases. The CDR3 runs 14 amino acids, cysteine and phenylalanine included. The CDR3 DNA has 42 bases and is translated from base 1. This sample is drawn from a study of CD8 T cells in Susac syndrome (dated by TCRdb to about 2019). About the study as a whole: Among the Susac syndrome patients who were sequenced, clinically active disease was present in six and clinical remission was observed in roughly eight. Repertoire sequencing was used to test whether CD8+ T cell activation and differentiation in Susac syndrome was antigen driven. Clonality of the CD8+ T cell repertoire was compared between about a dozen healthy donors, about 14 Susac syndrome patients and roughly 15 multiple sclerosis patients. At blood withdrawal, Susac syndrome patients were therapy-naive, treated with corticosteroids (with IVIg additionally given to some), or treated with IVIg alone.

Peripheral blood CD8+ and CD4+ T cells from healthy donors, Susac syndrome patients and multiple sclerosis patients were profiled by high-throughput TCR beta sequencing. The Susac syndrome patients fulfilled recently defined diagnostic criteria for either definite or probable disease. Bulk CD8+ and CD4+ T cells were purified by magnetic negative isolation, whereas CD8+ TEMRA cells were enriched by FACS. Blood was collected in EDTA tubes and processed within 24 hours, with PBMCs isolated through density gradient centrifugation. PBMCs intended for TCR sequencing were frozen in liquid nitrogen and were later thawed in a 37 degrees C water bath. A purity of at least 90% was achieved for sorted or isolated CD4+, CD8+ and CD8+ TEMRA cells. Here is what the overall study found, with its caveats: The number of individuals in the TCR sequencing and HLA analysis was recognized as being relatively small. Looking at Susac-specific public clones, the researchers identified approximately 15 in the total CD8+ repertoire and five or six in the CD8+ TEMRA repertoire. CD8+ repertoires in Susac syndrome showed clonal expansion, which was highest in CD8+ TEMRA cells and was greater in clinically active patients than in remitting patients.

RNA was extracted with the RNeasy kit and roughly 0.45 to 1 ug was reverse transcribed using random hexamers. TCR beta CDR3 regions were amplified with the immunoSEQ multiplex PCR assay covering 54 Vbeta and 13 Jbeta segments. Bias from PCR amplification was corrected by using a synthetic template baseline for primer optimization and for computational correction. The study's processing was this. Reads were annotated to V, D and J genes per IMGT and analyzed with immunoSEQ Analyzer, keeping only productive sequences. Clonality was calculated as one minus the Shannon entropy normalized by log2 of the number of productive unique sequences. Public and private clones were assessed among the 100 most prevalent clones of each patient and control. Susac-specific clones were defined as absent from healthy and MS cohorts, over a thousand published viral clones and other ImmuneACCESS disease sequences. Using fastp at Q25 and MiXCR, TCRdb reprocessed the public reads and kept productive beta chains. Under each unique CDR3 protein, matching rows form one entry showing the most common genes and DNA. In this record, the V and J calls reflect TCRdb's handling and not the investigators' own analysis. This sample holds under 90,000 distinct CDR3 sequences; more than 85% were observed only once. The top ten constitute roughly 0.5% of the sample.

The chain is made from TRBV15 and TRBJ2-7; perhaps TRBD2 is the D gene, with 5 bases matching. This clonotype was obtained from a human donor with Susac syndrome. Input material: CD8+ T cells from PBMCs. The CDR3 loop reads CATSREEAPHEQYF. At the DNA level, the sequence is TGTGCCACCAGCAGAGAGGAGGCTCCGCACGAGCAGTACTTC.